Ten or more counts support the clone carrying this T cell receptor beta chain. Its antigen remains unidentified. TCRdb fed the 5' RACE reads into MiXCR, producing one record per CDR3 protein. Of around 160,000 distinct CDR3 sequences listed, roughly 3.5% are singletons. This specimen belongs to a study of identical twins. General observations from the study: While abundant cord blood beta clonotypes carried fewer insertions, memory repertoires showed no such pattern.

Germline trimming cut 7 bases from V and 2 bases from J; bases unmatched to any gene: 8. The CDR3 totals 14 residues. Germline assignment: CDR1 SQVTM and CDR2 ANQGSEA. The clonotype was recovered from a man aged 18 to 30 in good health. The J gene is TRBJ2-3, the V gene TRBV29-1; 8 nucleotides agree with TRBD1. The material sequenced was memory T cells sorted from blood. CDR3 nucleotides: TGCAGCGCCGGAGACAGGGGAAACACAGATACGCAGTATTTT. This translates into CSAGDRGNTDTQYF.